Below, one T cell receptor beta chain is given with its context. The antigen is unknown. A much larger clone is a single base away; this may be a read error. V was clipped by 7 bases and J by 0 bases, with 18 bases between them. In germline, CDR1 is DFQATT, CDR2 SNEGSKA (reference sequence). The CDR3 is 15 residues long. Next came a second PCR, run for about 7 to 12 cycles, which used a sample-barcoded 5' primer along with a J-beta primer mix. One entry per CDR3 protein results from TCRdb running MiXCR on the 5' RACE reads. The sample consists of just under 900,000 distinct CDR3 sequences, about 30% of them appearing once. The source of the sample is a study of blood T cells in healthy people across ages. Study conclusions and caveats: No conclusive comparison of naive versus antigen-experienced cells was possible with unsorted PBMCs. A roughly linear fall in TCR beta diversity per million T cells was seen with increasing age.

The rearrangement uses TRBV20-1 and TRBJ1-2; tentatively, D is TRBD1 (6 bases). The clonotype comes from a woman at least 80 years old in good health. Sequencing used blood. CDR3: CSVLGPWDTNYGYTF. CDR3 sequence (DNA): TGCAGTGTCTTGGGCCCGTGGGACACTAACTATGGCTACACCTTC.